The 15 T cell receptor beta chains in this list originate from one sample, sequenced in a study of beta chain features in type 1 diabetes. Every bit of the isolated RNA underwent reverse transcription, so sequencing read expressed TCRB transcripts. Here immunoSEQ multiplex PCR was the method, and the copy in TCRdb shows in-frame clones only, minus some. The sample holds around 250,000 clones, roughly 70% seen once. Material for sequencing was naive CD4+ T cells from blood. Receptors were obtained from a man aged 30 to 39 in good health.

The genes are TRBV29-1 and TRBJ2-3; tentative D call: TRBD2 (6 bases). Per germline, CDR1 SQVTM and CDR2 ANQGSEA. The CDR3 extends over 15 amino acids. V was shortened by 2 bases and J by 2 bases, with 14 bases between the two germline ends. This CDR3 is CSVERSAGPTDTQYF. Written as DNA, the CDR3 is TGCAGCGTTGAACGATCTGCGGGACCCACAGATACGCAGTATTTT.

The chain carries TRBV5-4 and TRBJ2-7, with D perhaps TRBD1 (6 bases). The CDR3 totals 14 residues. Per germline, CDR1 SGHNT and CDR2 YYREEE (reference sequence). V lost 0 bases, J lost 3 bases, and 10 bases lay in between. CDR3 bases: TGTGCCAGCAGCTTGGTAGGACAGATCTACGAGCAGTACTTC. Residues: CASSLVGQIYEQYF.

This sequence joins TRBV18 and TRBJ2-1; D not certain. CDR1 is KGHSH, CDR2 LQKENI, per germline. The CDR3 consists of 13 residues. Between the trimmed V and J ends, which lost 4 bases and 4 bases, there was a span of 8 bases. CDR3: CASSLSQYNEQFF. CDR3 nucleotide sequence: TGTGCCAGCTCACTCTCACAGTACAATGAGCAGTTCTTC. The whole variable domain, filled in from reference TRBV18 and TRBJ2-1, reads NAGVMQNPRHLVRRRGQEARLRCSPMKGHSHVYWYRQLPEEGLKFMVYLQKENIIDESGMPKERFSAEFPKEGPSILRIQQVVRGDSAAYFCASSLSQYNEQFFGPGTRLTVL.

The chain uses TRBV5-6 and TRBJ2-3; D is ambiguous. Trimming removed 1 base from V and 0 bases from J, with 9 bases in between. The CDR3 covers 15 residues. The germline V gene encodes CDR1 SGHDT and CDR2 YYEEEE. In DNA form, the CDR3 reads TGTGCCAGCAGCTTGTTCTGGGGTAGCACAGATACGCAGTATTTT. Its protein product is CASSLFWGSTDTQYF.

This clone was seen only a few times. The chain uses TRBV30 and TRBJ2-2; a possible D gene is TRBD2 (6 bases). V lost 5 bases and J lost 8, with 21 bases in between. CDR3 length: 15 residues. CDR1 is GTSNPN, CDR2 SVGIG, per germline (reference sequence). The CDR3 sequence is CAWDKGTSPMGELFF. The CDR3 DNA reads TGTGCCTGGGACAAAGGGACTTCCCCAATGGGGGAGCTGTTTTTT.

This clone has only a few counts. The CDR3 nucleotides read TGTGCCGTGACCGGGACTAGCGGGATCGAGCAGTACTTC. This gives the protein CAVTGTSGIEQYF. The chain recombines TRBV30 with TRBJ2-7, with 13 nucleotides matching TRBD2. The CDR3 runs 13 residues. CDR1 and CDR2 from the germline V gene are GTSNPN and SVGIG (reference sequence). The J segment lost 6 bases and the V segment lost 8 bases, leaving 7 bases of the junction unmatched.

This chain uses TRBV18 with TRBJ2-3; D remains ambiguous. Germline V CDR1 and CDR2: KGHSH, LQKENI. This CDR3 region has 13 residues. V lost 3 bases, J lost 5 bases, and 9 bases lay in between. As DNA, the CDR3 is TGTGCCAGCTCACCCACTTTAGGAGATACGCAGTATTTT. This encodes CASSPTLGDTQYF. The variable domain in full, with the rest retrieved from reference TRBV18 and TRBJ2-3, is NAGVMQNPRHLVRRRGQEARLRCSPMKGHSHVYWYRQLPEEGLKFMVYLQKENIIDESGMPKERFSAEFPKEGPSILRIQQVVRGDSAAYFCASSPTLGDTQYFGPGTRLTVL.

The chain combines TRBV7-2 with TRBJ2-1; D is undetermined. This CDR3 spans 17 amino acids. V was clipped by 1 base and J by 0 bases, with 13 bases between them. Germline CDR1 reads SGHTA; CDR2 reads FQGNSA. Written as DNA, the CDR3 is TGTGCCAGCAGCTTAGAATCAGGTTCGAGCTCCTACAATGAGCAGTTCTTC. Translation gives CASSLESGSSSYNEQFF.

The V gene is TRBV18, the J gene TRBJ1-3; the D gene is possibly TRBD1 (5 bases). The CDR3 has 13 amino acids. V lost 5 bases and J 8 bases, leaving 13 bases between the germline ends. The germline V gene encodes CDR1 KGHSH and CDR2 LQKENI. CDR3: CASSRDGEDTIYF. The CDR3 DNA is TGTGCCAGCTCAAGGGACGGAGAGGACACCATATATTTT.

The rearrangement links TRBV7-2 to TRBJ1-1, with a tentative D call TRBD1 (5 bases). The CDR3 is 15 residues long. V was shortened by 2 bases and J by 0 bases, with 10 bases between the two germline ends. Germline CDR1 and CDR2: SGHTA and FQGNSA. In DNA, the CDR3 is TGTGCCAGCAGCTTACAGGGTTTCATGAACACTGAAGCTTTCTTT. Its protein product is CASSLQGFMNTEAFF.

This rearrangement joins TRBV29-1 to TRBJ2-1; D possibly corresponds to TRBD1 (6 bases). Deletions cut 5 bases from V and 2 bases from J, with 13 bases between. The CDR3 covers 14 residues. Germline V CDR1 and CDR2: SQVTM, ANQGSEA. In nucleotides, the CDR3 is TGCAGCGTTCATGACAGGTCGGCCTACAATGAGCAGTTCTTC. Its translation: CSVHDRSAYNEQFF.

This clone appeared a single time. CDR3 coding DNA: TGTGCCAGCAGCTTCTCCAGGGGATCCTACGAGCAGTACTTC. Its translation is CASSFSRGSYEQYF. The chain employs TRBV7-2 and TRBJ2-7, with a possible D match to TRBD1 (6 bases). The V end lost 3 bases, the J end lost 1 base, and 10 bases lay between the germline ends. The CDR3 totals 14 residues. Per the germline V gene, CDR1 is SGHTA and CDR2 is FQGNSA.

There are a few counts of this clone. The junction departs from germline at one end; a sequencing error may be responsible. This chain links TRBV30 with TRBJ2-5; no firm D call. CDR1 and CDR2 from the germline V gene are GTSNPN and SVGIG (reference sequence). The CDR3 sequence is 13 residues long. The CDR3 DNA sequence: TGTGCCTGGAGTCTGCAAGCTCAAGAGGCCCAGTACTTC. Protein product: CAWSLQAQEAQYF.

The rearrangement links TRBV7-9 to TRBJ2-1; D assignment may be TRBD1 or TRBD2 (6 bases each). The CDR3 sequence is 17 residues long. CDR1 and CDR2 from the germline V gene are SEHNR and FQNEAQ (reference sequence). V shed 6 bases and J shed 0 bases, with 18 bases lying between them. CDR3 amino acids: CASRPMGGHSSYNEQFF. In DNA, the CDR3 is TGTGCCAGCAGACCGATGGGGGGCCACAGCTCCTACAATGAGCAGTTCTTC. Full variable domain (missing parts from reference TRBV7-9 and TRBJ2-1): DTGVSQNPRHKITKRGQNVTFRCDPISEHNRLYWYRQTLGQGPEFLTYFQNEAQLEKSRLLSDRFSAERPKGSFSTLEIQRTEQGDSAMYLCASRPMGGHSSYNEQFFGPGTRLTVL.

The chain has TRBV29-1 and TRBJ2-3, with D possibly TRBD2 on 6 matching bases. CDR3 size: 14 residues. The V gene lost 5 bases and the J gene lost 2 bases, with 14 bases spanning the gap. Germline V lookup: CDR1 SQVTM, CDR2 ANQGSEA. CDR3 amino acids: CSVSPGLFTDTQYF. The CDR3 DNA follows: TGCAGCGTTTCTCCGGGACTTTTCACAGATACGCAGTATTTT.